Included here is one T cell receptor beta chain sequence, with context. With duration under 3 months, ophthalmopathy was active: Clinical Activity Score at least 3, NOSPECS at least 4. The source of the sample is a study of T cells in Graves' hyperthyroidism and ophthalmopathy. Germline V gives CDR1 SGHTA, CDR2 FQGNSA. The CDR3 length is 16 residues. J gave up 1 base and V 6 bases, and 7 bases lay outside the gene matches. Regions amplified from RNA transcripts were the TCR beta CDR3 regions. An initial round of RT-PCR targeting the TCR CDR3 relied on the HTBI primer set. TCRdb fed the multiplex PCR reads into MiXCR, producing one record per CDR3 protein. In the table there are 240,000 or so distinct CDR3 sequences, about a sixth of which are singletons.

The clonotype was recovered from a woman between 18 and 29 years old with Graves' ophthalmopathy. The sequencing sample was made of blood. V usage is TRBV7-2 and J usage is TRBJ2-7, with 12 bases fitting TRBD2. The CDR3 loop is CASRPTSGGRSYEQYF. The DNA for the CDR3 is TGTGCCAGCAGACCCACTAGCGGGGGGCGTTCCTACGAGCAGTACTTC.